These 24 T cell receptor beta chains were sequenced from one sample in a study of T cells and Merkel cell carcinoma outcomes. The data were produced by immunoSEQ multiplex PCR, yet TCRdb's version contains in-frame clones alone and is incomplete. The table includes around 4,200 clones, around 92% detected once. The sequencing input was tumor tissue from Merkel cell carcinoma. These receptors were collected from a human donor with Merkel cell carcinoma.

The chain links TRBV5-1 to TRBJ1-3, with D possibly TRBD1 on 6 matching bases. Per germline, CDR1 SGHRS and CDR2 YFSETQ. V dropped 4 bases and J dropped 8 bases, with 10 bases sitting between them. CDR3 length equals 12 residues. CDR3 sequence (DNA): TGCGCCAGCAGCGAGGGGGGGGACACCATATATTTT. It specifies CASSEGGDTIYF.

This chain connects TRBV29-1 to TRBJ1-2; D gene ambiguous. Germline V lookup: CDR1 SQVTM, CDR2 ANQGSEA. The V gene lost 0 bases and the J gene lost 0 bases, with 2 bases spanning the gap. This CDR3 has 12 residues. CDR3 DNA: TGCAGCGTTGAAGACACTAACTATGGCTACACCTTC. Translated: CSVEDTNYGYTF.

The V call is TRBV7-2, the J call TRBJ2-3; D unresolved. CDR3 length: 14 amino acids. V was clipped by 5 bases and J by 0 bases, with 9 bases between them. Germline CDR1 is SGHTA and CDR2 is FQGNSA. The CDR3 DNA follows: TGTGCCAGCAGCCCCGCACATAGCACAGATACGCAGTATTTT. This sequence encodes CASSPAHSTDTQYF.

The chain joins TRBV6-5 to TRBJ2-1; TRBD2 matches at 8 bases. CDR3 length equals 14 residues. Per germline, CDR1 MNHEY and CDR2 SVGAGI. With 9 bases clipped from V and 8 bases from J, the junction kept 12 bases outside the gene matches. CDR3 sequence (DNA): TGTGCCAGTAGCGGGAAACAGGGTCCTGATGAGCAGTTCTTC. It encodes CASSGKQGPDEQFF.

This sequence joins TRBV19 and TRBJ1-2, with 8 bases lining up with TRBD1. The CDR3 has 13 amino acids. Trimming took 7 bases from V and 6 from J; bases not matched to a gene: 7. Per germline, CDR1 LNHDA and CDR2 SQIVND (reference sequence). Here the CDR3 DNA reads TGTGCCAGTACCCCGACAGGGGTTGATGGCTACACCTTC. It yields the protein CASTPTGVDGYTF.

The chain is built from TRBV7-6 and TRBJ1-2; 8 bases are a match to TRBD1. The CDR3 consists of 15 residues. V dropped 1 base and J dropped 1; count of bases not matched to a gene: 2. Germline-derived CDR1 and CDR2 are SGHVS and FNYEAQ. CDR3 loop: CASSLGTGNNYGYTF. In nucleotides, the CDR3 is TGTGCCAGCAGCTTAGGGACAGGGAATAACTATGGCTACACCTTC.

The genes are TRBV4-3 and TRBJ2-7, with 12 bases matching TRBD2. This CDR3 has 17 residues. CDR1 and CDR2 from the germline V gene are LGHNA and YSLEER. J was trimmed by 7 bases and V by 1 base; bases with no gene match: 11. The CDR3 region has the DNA TGCGCCAGCAGCCAAGGAAGCCTAGCGGGGGGGCCTGAGGAGCAGTACTTC. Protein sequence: CASSQGSLAGGPEEQYF.

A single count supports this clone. The CDR3 spells CSVEGVSGNTIYF. In DNA form, the CDR3 reads TGCAGCGTTGAAGGCGTCTCTGGAAACACCATATATTTT. The J gene is TRBJ1-3, the V gene TRBV29-1; D uncertain. Per the germline V gene, CDR1 is SQVTM and CDR2 is ANQGSEA. V was clipped by 1 base and J by 0 bases, with 4 bases between them. This CDR3 is 13 amino acids long.

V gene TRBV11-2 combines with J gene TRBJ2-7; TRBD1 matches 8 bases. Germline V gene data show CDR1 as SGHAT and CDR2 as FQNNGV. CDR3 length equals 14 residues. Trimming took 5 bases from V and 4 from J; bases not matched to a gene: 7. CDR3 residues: CASSPRTGNYEQYF. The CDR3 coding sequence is TGTGCCAGCAGCCCCCGGACAGGGAATTACGAGCAGTACTTC. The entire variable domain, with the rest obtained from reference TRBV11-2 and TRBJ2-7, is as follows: EAGVAQSPRYKIIEKRQSVAFWCNPISGHATLYWYQQILGQGPKLLIQFQNNGVVDDSQLPKDRFSAERLKGVDSTLKIQPAKLEDSAVYLCASSPRTGNYEQYFGPGTRLTVT.

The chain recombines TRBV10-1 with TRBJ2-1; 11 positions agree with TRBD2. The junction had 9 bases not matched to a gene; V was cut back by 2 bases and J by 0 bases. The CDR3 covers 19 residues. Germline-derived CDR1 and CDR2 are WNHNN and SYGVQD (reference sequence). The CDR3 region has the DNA TGCGCCAGCAGTGAGGGGCTAGCGGGGGGTCTCAGCTCCTACAATGAGCAGTTCTTC. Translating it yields CASSEGLAGGLSSYNEQFF.

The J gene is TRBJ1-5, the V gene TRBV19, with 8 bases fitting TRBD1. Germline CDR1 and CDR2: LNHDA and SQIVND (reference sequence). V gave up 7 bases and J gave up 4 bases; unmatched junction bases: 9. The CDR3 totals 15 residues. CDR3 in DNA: TGTGCCAGTATCGGGCCAGGGGGCTGGAATCAGCCCCAGCATTTT. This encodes CASIGPGGWNQPQHF.

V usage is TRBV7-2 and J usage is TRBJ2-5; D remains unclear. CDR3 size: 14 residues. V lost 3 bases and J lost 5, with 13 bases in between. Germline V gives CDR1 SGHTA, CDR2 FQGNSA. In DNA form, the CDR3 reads TGTGCCAGCAGCTTCGACGCGGCCGGGGAGACCCAGTACTTC. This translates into CASSFDAAGETQYF.

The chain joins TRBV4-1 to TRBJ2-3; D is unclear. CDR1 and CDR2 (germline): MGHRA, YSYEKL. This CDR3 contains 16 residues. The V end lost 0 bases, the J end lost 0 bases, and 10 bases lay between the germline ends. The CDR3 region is CASSQEDPSSTDTQYF. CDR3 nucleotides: TGCGCCAGCAGCCAAGAGGACCCGAGTAGCACAGATACGCAGTATTTT.

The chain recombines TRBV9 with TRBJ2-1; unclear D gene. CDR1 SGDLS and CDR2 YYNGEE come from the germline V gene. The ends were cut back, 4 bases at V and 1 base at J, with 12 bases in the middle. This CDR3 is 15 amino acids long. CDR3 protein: CASSPHRNSYNEQFF. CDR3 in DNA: TGTGCCAGCAGCCCCCACCGGAATTCCTACAATGAGCAGTTCTTC.

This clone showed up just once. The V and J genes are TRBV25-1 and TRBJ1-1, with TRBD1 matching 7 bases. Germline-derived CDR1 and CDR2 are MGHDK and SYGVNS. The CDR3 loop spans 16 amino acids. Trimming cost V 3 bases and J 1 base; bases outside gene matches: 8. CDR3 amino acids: CASSDEGALGNTEAFF. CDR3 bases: TGTGCCAGCAGTGACGAGGGGGCGCTCGGGAACACTGAAGCTTTCTTT.

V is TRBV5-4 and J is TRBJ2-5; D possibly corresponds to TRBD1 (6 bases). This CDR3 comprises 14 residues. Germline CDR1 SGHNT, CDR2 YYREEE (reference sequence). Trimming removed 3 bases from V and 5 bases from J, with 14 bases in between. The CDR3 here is CASSSIDRLETQYF. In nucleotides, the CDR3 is TGTGCCAGCAGCTCAATCGACAGGCTGGAGACCCAGTACTTC. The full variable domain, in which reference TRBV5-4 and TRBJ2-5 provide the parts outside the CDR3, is ETGVTQSPTHLIKTRGQQVTLRCSSQSGHNTVSWYQQALGQGPQFIFQYYREEENGRGNFPPRFSGLQFPNYSSELNVNALELDDSALYLCASSSIDRLETQYFGPGTRLLVL.

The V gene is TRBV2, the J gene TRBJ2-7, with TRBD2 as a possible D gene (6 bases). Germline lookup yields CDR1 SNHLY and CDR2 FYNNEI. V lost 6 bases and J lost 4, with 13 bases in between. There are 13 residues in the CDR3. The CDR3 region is CASRGDFNYEQYF. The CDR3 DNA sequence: TGTGCCAGCAGAGGGGACTTCAATTACGAGCAGTACTTC.

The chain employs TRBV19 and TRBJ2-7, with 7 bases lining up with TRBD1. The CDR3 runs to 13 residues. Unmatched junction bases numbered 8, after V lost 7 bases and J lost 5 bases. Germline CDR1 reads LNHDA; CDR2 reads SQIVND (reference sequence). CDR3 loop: CASTQQGSHEQYF. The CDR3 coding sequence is TGTGCCAGTACCCAACAGGGGTCCCACGAGCAGTACTTC.

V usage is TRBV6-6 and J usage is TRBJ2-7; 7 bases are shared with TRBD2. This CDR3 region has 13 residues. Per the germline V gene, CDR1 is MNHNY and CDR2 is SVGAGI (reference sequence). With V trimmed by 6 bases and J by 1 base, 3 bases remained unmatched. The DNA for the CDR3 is TGTGCCAGCAGCCTAGCGGAATCCTACGAGCAGTACTTC. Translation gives CASSLAESYEQYF.

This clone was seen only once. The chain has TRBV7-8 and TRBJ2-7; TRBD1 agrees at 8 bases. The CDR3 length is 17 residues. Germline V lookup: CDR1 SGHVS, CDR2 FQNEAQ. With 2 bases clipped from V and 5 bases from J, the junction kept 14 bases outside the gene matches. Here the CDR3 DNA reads TGTGCCAGCAGCTTAAGAATAACCGGGACAGGTTTAGACGAGCAGTACTTC. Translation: CASSLRITGTGLDEQYF. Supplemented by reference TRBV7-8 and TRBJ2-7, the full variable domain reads GAGVSQSPRYKVAKRGQDVALRCDPISGHVSLFWYQQALGQGPEFLTYFQNEAQLDKSGLPSDRFFAERPEGSVSTLKIQRTQQEDSAVYLCASSLRITGTGLDEQYFGPGTRLTVT.

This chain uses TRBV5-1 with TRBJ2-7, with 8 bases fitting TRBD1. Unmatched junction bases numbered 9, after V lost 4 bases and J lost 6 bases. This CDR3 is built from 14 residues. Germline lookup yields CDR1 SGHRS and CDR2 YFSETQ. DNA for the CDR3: TGCGCCAGCAGCCCGAGACAGGGGAATTTCGAGCAGTACTTC. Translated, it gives CASSPRQGNFEQYF. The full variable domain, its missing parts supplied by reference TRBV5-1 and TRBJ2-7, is KAGVTQTPRYLIKTRGQQVTLSCSPISGHRSVSWYQQTPGQGLQFLFEYFSETQRNKGNFPGRFSGRQFSNSRSEMNVSTLELGDSALYLCASSPRQGNFEQYFGPGTRLTVT.

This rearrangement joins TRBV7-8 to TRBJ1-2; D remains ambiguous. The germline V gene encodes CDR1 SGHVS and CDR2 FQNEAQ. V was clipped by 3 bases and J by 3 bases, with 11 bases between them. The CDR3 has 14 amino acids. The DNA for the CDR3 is TGTGCCAGCAGCTTTCTCAGTTCTCACTATGGCTACACCTTC. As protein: CASSFLSSHYGYTF.

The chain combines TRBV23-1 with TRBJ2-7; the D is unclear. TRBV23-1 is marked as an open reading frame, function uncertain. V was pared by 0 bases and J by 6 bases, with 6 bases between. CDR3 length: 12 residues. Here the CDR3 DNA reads TGCGCCAGCAGTCAATCATCGCGCGAGCAGTACTTC. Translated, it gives CASSQSSREQYF.

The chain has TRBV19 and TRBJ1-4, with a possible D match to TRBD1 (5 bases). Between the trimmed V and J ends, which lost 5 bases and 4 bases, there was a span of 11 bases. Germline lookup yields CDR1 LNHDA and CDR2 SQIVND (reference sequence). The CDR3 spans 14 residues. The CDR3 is CASSSRGRNEKLFF. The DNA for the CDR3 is TGTGCCAGTAGTTCCCGGGGCCGTAATGAAAAACTGTTTTTT.